The subject of this entry is one T cell receptor beta chain. This sample was taken from a study of neoadjuvant anti-PD-1 for oral cavity cancer. TCRdb's copy holds only in-frame clones and misses some; the assay was immunoSEQ multiplex PCR. The data contain tens of thousands of clones, around four fifths of them singletons. J lost 1 base, V lost 5 bases, and 12 bases had no gene match. Looked up from germline, CDR1 is SGHDN and CDR2 is FVKESK. The CDR3 runs to 17 residues. The sample in question was PBMCs, obtained before nivolumab (anti-PD-1) treatment. The receptor's source is a person aged 35-79 years with oral cavity squamous cell carcinoma. This chain uses TRBV14 with TRBJ2-7; TRBD2 matches at 9 bases. As DNA, the CDR3 is TGTGCCAGCAGCTCCTTTGTTAGCGGGAGTCTATCCTACGAGCAGTACTTC. Translation: CASSSFVSGSLSYEQYF.